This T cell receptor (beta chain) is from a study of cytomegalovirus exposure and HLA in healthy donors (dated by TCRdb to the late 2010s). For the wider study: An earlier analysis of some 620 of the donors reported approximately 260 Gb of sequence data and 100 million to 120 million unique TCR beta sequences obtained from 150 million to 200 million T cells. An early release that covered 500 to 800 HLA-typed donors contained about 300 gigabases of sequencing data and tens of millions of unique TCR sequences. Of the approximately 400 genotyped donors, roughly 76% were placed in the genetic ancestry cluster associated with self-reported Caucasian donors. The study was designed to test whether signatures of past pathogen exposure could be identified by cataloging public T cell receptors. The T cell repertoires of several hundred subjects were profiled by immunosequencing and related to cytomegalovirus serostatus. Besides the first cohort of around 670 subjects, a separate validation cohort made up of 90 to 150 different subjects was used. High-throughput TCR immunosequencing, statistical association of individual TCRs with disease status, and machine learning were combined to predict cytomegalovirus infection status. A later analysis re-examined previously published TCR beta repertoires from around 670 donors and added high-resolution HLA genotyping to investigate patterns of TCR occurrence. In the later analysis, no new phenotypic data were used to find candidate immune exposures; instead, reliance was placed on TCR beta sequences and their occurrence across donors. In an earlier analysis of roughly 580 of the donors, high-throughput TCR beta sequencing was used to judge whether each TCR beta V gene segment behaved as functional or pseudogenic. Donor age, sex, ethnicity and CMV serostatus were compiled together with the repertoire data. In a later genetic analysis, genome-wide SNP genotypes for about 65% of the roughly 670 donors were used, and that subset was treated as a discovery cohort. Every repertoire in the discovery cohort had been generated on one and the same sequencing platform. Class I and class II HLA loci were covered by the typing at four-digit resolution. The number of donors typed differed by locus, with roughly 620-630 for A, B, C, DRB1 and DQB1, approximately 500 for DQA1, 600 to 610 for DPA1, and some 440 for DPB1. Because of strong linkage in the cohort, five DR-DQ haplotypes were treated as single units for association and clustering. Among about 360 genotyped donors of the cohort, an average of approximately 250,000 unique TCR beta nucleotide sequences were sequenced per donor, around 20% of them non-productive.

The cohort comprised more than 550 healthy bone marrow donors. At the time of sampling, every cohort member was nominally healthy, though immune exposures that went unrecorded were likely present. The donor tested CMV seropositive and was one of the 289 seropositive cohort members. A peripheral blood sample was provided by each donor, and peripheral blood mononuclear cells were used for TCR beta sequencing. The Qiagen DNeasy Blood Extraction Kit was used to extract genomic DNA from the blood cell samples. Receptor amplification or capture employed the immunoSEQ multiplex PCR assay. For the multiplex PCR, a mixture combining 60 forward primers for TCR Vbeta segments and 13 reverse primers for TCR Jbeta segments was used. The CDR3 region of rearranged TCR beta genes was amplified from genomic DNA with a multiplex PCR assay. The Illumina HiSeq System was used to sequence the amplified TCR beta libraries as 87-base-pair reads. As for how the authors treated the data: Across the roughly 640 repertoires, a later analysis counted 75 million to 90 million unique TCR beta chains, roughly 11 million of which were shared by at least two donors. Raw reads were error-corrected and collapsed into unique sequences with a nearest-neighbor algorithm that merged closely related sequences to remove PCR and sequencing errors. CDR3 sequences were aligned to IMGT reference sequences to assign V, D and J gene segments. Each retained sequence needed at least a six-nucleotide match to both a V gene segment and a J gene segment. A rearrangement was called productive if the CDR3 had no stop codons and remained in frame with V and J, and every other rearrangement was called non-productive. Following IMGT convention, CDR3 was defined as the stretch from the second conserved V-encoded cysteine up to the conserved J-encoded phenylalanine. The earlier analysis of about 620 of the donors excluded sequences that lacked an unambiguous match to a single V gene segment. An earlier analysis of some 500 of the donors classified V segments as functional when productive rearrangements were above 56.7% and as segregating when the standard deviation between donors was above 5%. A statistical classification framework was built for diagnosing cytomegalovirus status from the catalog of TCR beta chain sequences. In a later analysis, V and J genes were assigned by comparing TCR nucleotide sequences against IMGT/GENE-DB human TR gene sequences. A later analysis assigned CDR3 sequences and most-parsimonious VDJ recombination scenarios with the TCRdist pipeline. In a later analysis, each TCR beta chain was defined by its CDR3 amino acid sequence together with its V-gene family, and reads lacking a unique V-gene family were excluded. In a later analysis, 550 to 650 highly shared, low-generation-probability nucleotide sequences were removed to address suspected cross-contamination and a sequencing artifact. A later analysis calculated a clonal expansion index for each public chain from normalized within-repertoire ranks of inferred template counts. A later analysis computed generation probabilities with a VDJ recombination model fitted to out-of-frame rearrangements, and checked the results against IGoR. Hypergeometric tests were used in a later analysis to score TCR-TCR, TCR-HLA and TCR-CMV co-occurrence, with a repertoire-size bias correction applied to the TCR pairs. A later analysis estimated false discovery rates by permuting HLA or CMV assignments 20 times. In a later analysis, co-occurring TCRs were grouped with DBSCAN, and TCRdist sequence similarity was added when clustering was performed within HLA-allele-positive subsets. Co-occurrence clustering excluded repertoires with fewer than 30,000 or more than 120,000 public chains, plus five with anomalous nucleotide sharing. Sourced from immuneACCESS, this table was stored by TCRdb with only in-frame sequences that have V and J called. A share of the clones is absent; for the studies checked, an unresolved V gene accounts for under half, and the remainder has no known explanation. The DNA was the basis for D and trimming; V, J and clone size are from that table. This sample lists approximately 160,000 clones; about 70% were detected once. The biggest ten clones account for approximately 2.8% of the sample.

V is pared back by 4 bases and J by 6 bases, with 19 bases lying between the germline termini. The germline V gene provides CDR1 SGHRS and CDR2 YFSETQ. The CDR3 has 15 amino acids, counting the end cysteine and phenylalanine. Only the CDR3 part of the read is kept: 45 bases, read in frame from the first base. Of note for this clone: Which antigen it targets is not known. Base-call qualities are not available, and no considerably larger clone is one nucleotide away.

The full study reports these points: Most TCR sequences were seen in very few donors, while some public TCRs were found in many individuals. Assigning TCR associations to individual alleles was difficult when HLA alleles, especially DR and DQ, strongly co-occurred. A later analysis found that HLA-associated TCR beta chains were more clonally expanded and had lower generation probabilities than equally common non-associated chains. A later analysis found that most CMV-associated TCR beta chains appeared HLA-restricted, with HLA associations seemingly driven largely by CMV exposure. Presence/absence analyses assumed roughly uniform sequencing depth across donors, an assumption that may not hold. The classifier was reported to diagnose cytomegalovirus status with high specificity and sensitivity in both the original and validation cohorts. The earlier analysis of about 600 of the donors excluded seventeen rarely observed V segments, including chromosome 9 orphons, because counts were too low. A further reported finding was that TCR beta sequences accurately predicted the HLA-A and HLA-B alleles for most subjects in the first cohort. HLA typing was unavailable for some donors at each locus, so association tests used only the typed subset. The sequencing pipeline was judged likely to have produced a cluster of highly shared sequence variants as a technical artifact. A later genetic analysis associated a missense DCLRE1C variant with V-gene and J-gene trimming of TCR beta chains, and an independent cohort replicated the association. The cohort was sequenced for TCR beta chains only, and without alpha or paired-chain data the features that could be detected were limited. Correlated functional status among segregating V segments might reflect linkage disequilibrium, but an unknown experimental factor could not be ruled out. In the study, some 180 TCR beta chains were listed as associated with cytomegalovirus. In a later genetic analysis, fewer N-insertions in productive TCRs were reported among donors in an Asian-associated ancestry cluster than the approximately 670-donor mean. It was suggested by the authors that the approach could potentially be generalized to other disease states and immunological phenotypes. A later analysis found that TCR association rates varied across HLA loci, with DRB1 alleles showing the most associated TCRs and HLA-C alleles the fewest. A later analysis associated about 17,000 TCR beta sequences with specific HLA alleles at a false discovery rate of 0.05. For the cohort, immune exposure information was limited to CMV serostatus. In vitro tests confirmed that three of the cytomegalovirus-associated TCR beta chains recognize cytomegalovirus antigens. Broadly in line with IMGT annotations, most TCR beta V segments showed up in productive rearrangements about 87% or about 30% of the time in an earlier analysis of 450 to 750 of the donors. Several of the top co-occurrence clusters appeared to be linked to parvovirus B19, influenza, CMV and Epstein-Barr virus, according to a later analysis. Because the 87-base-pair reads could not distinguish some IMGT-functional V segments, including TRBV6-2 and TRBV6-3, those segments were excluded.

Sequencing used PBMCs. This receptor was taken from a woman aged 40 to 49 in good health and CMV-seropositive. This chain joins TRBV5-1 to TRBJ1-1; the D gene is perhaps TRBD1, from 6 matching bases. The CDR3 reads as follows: CASSLGTWAGPEAFF. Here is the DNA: TGCGCCAGCAGCCTCGGGACATGGGCGGGCCCTGAAGCTTTCTTT.